This T cell receptor beta chain emerged from a study of cytomegalovirus exposure and HLA in healthy donors. Trimming pared 4 bases from V and 2 bases from J, leaving 8 bases between. Germline V gene lookup returns CDR1 SNHLY and CDR2 FYNNEI. The CDR3 covers 14 residues. Comment on this clone: No antigen is known for it.

The primer mix had 60 Vbeta and 13 Jbeta primers. In the original workflow: A later analysis counted 80 million or so unique TCR beta chains, 10 million to 12 million shared. Only in-frame clones appear in the TCRdb table, and some are missing; sequencing was by immunoSEQ multiplex PCR. V, J and clone size are taken as reported in that table, and D and trimming were inferred from the DNA itself. The sample has roughly 100,000 clones. Study observations and caveats: Later on, an analysis showed TCR association rates differing by HLA locus, with DRB1 the most and HLA-C the fewest.

The material sequenced was PBMCs. This chain joins TRBV2 and TRBJ2-2; unclear D gene. The clonotype originates from a man aged 35 to 55 in good health and CMV-seronegative. The CDR3 DNA reads TGTGCCAGCAGTGGAACACAAAACACCGGGGAGCTGTTTTTT. This sequence encodes CASSGTQNTGELFF.